This T cell receptor beta chain was sequenced during a study of long-term antiretroviral therapy in people with HIV. As to this clone: What it binds is not known.

Whole-study results and caveats: Blood obtained between about 2004 and 2018 may reflect older ART regimens. The study found that diversity rose after ART but stayed below transplant donor controls.

Run at survey level, the immunoSEQ assay was version v3.0. The sequencing target was about 40,000-50,000 T-cell genomes per sample. Data came from immunoSEQ multiplex PCR; TCRdb stores just in-frame clones and leaves some out. The top ten hold around 9.6% of the sample, which has around 26,000 clones, approximately 95% seen once. This receptor was identified in a woman in her thirties or forties with HIV. The specimen comprised unsorted PBMCs, sampled 7.6 years after starting antiretroviral therapy.

The CDR3: CASSQDLSSGGQGYGYTF. In DNA, the CDR3 is TGCGCCAGCAGCCAAGATTTAAGTTCCGGGGGACAGGGATATGGCTACACCTTC. The chain joins TRBV4-3 to TRBJ1-2, with 9 bases identical to TRBD1. Unmatched junction bases numbered 13, after V lost 0 bases and J lost 5 bases. The germline V gene encodes CDR1 LGHNA and CDR2 YSLEER. CDR3 size: 18 residues.